The entry below gives a single T cell receptor (beta chain) sequence along with its context. The data were produced by immunoSEQ multiplex PCR, yet TCRdb's version contains in-frame clones alone and is incomplete. This sample has 40,000 to 50,000 clones, with approximately 80% found just once. Treatment indicated: preoperative locoregional IRX-2 cytokine immunotherapy. Patients received preoperative, locoregional IRX-2 cytokine immunotherapy in a phase Ib study. The sample comes from a study of preoperative IRX-2 immunotherapy in early breast cancer. V was pared by 2 bases and J by 7 bases, with 9 bases of the junction left unmatched. Germline V gene data show CDR1 as MNHGY and CDR2 as SAAAGT. This CDR3 contains 15 residues.

V is TRBV6-8 and J is TRBJ2-7; TRBD2 agrees at 9 bases. The source material was tumor tissue, sampled after IRX-2 immunotherapy. The sequence was collected from a human donor with breast cancer. CDR3 coding DNA: TGTGCCAGCAGTTACGTGGCGGGAGGGCCCGCGGAGCAGTACTTC. Protein: CASSYVAGGPAEQYF.